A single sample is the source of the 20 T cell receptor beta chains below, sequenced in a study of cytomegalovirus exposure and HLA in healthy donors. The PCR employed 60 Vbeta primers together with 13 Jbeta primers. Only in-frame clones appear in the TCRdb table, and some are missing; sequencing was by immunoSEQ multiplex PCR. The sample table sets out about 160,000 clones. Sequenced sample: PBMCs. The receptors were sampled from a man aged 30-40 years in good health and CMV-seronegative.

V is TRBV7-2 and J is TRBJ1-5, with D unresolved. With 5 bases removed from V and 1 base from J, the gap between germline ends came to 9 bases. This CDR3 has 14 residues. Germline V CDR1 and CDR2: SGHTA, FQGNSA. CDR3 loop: CASSQTRSNQPQHF. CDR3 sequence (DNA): TGTGCCAGCAGCCAGACAAGGAGCAATCAGCCCCAGCATTTT.

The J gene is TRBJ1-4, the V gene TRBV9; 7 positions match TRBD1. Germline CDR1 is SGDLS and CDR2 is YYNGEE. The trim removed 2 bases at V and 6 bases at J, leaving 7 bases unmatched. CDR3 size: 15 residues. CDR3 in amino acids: CASSVSGTEHEKLFF. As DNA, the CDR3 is TGTGCCAGCAGCGTTTCCGGGACAGAACATGAAAAACTGTTTTTT.

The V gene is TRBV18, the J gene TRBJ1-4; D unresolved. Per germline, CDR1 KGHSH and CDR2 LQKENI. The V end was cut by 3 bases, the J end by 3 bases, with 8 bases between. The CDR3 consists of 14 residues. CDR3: CASSPLAANEKLFF. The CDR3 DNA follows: TGTGCCAGCTCACCTTTGGCCGCTAATGAAAAACTGTTTTTT.

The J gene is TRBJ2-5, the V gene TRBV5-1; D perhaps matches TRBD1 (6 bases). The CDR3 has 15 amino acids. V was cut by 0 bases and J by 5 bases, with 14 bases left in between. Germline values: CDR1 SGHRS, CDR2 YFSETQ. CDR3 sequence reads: CASSLDWTVTETQYF. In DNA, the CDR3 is TGCGCCAGCAGCTTGGACTGGACAGTTACGGAGACCCAGTACTTC.

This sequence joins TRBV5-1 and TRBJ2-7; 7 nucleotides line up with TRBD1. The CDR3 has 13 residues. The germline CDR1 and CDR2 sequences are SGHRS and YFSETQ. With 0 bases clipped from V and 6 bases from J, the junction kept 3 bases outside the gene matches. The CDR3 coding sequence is TGCGCCAGCAGCTTGGACTCAGGGGGCGAGCAGTACTTC. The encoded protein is CASSLDSGGEQYF.

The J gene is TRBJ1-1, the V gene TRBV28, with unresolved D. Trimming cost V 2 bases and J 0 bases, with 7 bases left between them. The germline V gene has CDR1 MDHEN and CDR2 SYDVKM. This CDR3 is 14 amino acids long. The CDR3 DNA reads TGTGCCAGCAGTTTAATGTCAGTGAACACTGAAGCTTTCTTT. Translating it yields CASSLMSVNTEAFF.

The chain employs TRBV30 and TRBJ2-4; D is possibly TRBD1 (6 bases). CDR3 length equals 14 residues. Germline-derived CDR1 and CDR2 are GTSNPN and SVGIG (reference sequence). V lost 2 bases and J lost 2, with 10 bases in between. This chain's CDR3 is CAWSLQGSKNIQYF. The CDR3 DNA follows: TGTGCCTGGAGTTTACAGGGTTCCAAAAACATTCAGTACTTC. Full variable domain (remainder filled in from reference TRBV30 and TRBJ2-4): SQTIHQWPATLVQPVGSPLSLECTVEGTSNPNLYWYRQAAGRGLQLLFYSVGIGQISSEVPQNLSASRPQDRQFILSSKKLLLSDSGFYLCAWSLQGSKNIQYFGAGTRLSVL.

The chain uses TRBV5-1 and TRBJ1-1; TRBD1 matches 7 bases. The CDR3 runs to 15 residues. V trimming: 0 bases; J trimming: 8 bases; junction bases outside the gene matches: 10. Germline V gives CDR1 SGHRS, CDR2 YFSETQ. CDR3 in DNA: TGCGCCAGCAGCTTGGCTTCCAGGGGGTATGGCGAAGCTTTCTTT. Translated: CASSLASRGYGEAFF.

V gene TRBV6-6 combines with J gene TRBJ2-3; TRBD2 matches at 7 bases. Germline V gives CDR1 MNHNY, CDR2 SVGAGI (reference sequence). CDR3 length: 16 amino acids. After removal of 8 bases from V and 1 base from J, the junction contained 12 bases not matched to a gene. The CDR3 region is CASGWDYRRGTDTQYF. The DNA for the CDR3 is TGTGCCAGCGGTTGGGACTACCGACGTGGCACAGATACGCAGTATTTT.

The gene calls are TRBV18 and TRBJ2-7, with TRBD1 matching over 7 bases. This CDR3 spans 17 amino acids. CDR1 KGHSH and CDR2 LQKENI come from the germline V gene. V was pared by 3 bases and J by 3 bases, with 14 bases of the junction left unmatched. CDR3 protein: CASSPNSDRVISYEQYF. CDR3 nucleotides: TGTGCCAGCTCACCCAATTCCGACAGGGTTATTAGCTACGAGCAGTACTTC.

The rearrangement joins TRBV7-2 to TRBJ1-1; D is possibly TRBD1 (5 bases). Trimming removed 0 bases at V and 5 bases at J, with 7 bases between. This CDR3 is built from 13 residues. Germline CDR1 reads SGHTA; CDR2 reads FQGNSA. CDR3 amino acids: CASSLAGHTEAFF. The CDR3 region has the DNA TGTGCCAGCAGCTTAGCCGGACATACTGAAGCTTTCTTT.

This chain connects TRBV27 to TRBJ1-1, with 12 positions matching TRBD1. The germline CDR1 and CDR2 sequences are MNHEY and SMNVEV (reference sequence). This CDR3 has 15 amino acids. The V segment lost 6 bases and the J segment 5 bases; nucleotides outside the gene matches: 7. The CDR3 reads CASRRGTGGDTEAFF. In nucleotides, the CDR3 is TGTGCCAGCAGGCGAGGGACAGGGGGCGATACTGAAGCTTTCTTT.

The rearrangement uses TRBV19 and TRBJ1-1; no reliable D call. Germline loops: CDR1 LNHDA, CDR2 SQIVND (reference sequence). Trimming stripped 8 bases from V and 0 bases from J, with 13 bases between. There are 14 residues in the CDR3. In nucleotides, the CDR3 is TGTGCCAGTCTTCCAGGTCTAATGAACACTGAAGCTTTCTTT. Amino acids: CASLPGLMNTEAFF.

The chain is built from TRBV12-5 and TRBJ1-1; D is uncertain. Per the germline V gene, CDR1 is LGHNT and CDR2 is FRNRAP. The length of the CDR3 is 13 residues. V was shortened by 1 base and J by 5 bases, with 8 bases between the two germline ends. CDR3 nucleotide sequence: TGTGCTAGTGGTTTGGATCCGGGGACTGAAGCTTTCTTT. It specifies CASGLDPGTEAFF.

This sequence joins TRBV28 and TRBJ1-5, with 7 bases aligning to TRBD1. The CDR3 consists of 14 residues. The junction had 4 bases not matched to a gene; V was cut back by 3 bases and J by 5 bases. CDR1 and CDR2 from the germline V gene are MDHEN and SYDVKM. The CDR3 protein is CASSFVRGDQPQHF. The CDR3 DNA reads TGTGCCAGCAGTTTTGTCAGGGGGGATCAGCCCCAGCATTTT.

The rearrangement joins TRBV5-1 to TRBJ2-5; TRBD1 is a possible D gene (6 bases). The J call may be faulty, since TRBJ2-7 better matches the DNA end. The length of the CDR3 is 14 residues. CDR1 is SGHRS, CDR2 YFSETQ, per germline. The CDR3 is CASSSQGRGHEQYF. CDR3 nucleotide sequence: TGCGCCAGCAGCTCCCAAGGCAGGGGCCACGAGCAGTACTTC.

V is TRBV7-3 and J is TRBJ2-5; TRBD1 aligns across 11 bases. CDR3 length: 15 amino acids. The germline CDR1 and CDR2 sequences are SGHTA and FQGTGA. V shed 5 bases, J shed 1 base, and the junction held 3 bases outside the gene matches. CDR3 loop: CASSRGQGVQETQYF. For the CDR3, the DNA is TGTGCCAGCAGCCGGGGACAGGGGGTCCAAGAGACCCAGTACTTC.

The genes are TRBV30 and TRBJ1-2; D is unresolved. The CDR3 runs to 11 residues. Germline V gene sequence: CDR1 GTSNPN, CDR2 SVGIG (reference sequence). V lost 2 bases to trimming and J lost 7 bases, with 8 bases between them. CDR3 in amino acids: CAWSPGGGYTF. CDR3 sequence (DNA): TGTGCCTGGAGTCCCGGCGGTGGCTACACCTTC.

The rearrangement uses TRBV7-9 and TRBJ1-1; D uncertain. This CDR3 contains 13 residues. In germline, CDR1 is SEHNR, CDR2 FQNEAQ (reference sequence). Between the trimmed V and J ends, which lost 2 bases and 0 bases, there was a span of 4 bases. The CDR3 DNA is TGTGCCAGCAGCTTAACAGTGAACACTGAAGCTTTCTTT. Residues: CASSLTVNTEAFF.

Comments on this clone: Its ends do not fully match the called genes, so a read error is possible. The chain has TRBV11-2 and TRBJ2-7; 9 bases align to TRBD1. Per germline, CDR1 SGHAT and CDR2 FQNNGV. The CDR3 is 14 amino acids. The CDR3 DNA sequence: TGTGCCAGCAGGACTACAGGGGGCTCCAACGAGCAGTACTTC. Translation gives CASRTTGGSNEQYF.